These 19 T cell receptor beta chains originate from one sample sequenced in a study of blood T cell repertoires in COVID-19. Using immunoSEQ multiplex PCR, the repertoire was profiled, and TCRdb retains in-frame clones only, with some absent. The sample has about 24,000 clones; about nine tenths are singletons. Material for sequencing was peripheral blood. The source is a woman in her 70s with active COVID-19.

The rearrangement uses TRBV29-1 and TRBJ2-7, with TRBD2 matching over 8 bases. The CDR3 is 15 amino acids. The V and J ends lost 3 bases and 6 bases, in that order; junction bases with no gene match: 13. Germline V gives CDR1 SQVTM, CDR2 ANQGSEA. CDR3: CSVEGRGGEQSEQYF. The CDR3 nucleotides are TGCAGCGTTGAGGGACGGGGGGGTGAACAGAGCGAGCAGTACTTC.

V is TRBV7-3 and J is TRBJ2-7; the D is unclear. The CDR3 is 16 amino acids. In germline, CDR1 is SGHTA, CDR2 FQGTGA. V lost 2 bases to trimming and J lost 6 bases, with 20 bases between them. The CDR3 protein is CASSLHFPSPPVEQYF. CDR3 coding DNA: TGTGCCAGCAGCTTACATTTTCCCTCCCCTCCGGTCGAGCAGTACTTC.

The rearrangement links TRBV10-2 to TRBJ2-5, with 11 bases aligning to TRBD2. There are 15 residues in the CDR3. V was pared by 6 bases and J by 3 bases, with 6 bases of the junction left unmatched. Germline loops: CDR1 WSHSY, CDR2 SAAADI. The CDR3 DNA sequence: TGCGCCAGCAGCCACACACTAGCGGGGGAAGAGACCCAGTACTTC. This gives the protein CASSHTLAGEETQYF.

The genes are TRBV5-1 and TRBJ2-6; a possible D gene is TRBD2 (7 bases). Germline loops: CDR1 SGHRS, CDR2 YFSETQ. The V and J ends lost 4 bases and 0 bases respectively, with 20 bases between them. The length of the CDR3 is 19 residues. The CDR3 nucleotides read TGCGCCAGCAGCCCCTCGTTGCGGGGGCGATCCTCTGGGGCCAACGTCCTGACTTTC. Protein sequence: CASSPSLRGRSSGANVLTF.

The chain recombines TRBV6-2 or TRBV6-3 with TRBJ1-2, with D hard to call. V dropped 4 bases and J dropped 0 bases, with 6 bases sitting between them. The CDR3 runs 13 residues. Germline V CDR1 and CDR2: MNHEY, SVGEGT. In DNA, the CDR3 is TGTGCCAGCAGTTTTAGTACTAACTATGGCTACACCTTC. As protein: CASSFSTNYGYTF.

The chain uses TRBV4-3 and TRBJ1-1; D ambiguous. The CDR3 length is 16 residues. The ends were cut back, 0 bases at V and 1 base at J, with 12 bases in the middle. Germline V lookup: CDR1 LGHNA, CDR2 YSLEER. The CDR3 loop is CASSQDPRGWNTEAFF. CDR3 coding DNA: TGCGCCAGCAGCCAAGATCCCCGGGGTTGGAACACTGAAGCTTTCTTT.

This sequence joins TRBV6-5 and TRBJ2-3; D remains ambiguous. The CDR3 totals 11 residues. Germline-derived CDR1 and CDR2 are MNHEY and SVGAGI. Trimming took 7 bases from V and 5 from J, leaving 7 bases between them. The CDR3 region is CASNFIDTQYF. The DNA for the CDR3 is TGTGCCAGCAATTTTATAGATACGCAGTATTTT.

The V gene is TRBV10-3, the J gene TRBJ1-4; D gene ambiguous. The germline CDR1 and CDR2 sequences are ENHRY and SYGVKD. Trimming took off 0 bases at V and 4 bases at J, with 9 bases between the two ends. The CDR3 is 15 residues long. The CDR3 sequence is CAISESPGVNEKLFF. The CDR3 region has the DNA TGTGCCATCAGTGAGTCCCCGGGAGTTAATGAAAAACTGTTTTTT.

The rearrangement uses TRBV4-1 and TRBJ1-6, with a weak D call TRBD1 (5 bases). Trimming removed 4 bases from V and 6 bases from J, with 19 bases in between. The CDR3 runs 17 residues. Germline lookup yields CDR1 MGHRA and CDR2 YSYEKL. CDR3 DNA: TGCGCCAGCAGCCCGGGACCCCCAAGGAGGGTTAATTCACCCCTCCACTTT. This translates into CASSPGPPRRVNSPLHF.

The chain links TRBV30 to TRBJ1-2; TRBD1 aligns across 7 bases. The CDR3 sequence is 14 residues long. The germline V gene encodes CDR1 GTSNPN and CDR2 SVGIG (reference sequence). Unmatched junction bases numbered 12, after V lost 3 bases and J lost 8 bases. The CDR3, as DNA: TGTGCCTGGAGGTATAAAGGGGACAGAGCGGGCTACACCTTC. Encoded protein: CAWRYKGDRAGYTF. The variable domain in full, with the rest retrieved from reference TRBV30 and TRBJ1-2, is SQTIHQWPATLVQPVGSPLSLECTVEGTSNPNLYWYRQAAGRGLQLLFYSVGIGQISSEVPQNLSASRPQDRQFILSSKKLLLSDSGFYLCAWRYKGDRAGYTFGSGTRLTVV.

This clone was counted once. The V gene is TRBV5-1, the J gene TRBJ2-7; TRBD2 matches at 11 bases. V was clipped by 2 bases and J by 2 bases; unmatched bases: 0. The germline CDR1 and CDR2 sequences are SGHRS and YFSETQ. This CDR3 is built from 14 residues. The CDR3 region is CASSFSGGAYEQYF. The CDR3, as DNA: TGCGCCAGCAGCTTTAGCGGGGGGGCCTACGAGCAGTACTTC.

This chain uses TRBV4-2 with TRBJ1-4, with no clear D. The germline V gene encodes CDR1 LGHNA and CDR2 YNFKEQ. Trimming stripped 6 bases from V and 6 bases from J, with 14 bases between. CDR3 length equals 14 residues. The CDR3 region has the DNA TGTGCCAGCAGGGCTACGAGGGTTGATGAAAAACTGTTTTTT. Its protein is CASRATRVDEKLFF.

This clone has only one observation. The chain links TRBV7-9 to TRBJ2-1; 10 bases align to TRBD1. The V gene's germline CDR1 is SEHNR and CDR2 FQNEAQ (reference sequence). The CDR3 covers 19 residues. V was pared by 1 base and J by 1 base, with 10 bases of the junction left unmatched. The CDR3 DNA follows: TGTGCCAGCAGCTTAGTGACAGGGGGCGAGAAGGGATCCTACAATGAGCAGTTCTTC. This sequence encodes CASSLVTGGEKGSYNEQFF.

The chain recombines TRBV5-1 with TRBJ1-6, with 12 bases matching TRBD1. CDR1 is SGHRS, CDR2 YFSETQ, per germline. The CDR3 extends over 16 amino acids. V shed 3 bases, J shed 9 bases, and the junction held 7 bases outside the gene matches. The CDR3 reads CASSSPGTGGPSPLHF. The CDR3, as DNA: TGCGCCAGCAGCTCCCCCGGGACAGGGGGCCCTTCACCCCTCCACTTT.

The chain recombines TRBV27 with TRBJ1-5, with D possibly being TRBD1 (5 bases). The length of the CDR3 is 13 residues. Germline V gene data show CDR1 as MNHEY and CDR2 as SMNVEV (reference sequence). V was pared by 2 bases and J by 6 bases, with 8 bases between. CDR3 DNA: TGTGCCAGCAGTTTAGGGGGGGGTCAGCCCCAGCATTTT. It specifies CASSLGGGQPQHF.

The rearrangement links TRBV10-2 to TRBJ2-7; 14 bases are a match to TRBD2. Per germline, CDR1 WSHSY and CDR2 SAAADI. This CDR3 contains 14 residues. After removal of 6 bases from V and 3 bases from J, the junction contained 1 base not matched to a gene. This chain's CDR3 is CASRTSGGVYEQYF. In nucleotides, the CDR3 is TGCGCCAGCAGGACTAGCGGGGGGGTCTACGAGCAGTACTTC.

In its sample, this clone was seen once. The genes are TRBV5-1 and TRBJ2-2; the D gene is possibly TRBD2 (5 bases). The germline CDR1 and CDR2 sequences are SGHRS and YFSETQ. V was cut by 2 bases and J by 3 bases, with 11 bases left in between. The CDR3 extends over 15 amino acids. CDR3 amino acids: CASSLEGPDTGELFF. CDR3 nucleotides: TGCGCCAGCAGCTTAGAGGGCCCCGACACCGGGGAGCTGTTTTTT.

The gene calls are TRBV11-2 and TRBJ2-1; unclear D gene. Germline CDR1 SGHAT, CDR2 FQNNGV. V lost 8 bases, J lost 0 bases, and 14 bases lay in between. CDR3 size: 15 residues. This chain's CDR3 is CASVLDGSSYNEQFF. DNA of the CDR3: TGTGCCAGCGTCCTAGACGGAAGCTCCTACAATGAGCAGTTCTTC.

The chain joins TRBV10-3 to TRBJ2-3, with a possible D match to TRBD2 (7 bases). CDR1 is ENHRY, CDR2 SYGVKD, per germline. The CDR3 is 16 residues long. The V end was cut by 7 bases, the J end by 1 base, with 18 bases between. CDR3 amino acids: CAINSLAGARTDTQYF. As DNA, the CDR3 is TGTGCCATCAACTCCTTGGCGGGGGCCCGCACAGATACGCAGTATTTT.